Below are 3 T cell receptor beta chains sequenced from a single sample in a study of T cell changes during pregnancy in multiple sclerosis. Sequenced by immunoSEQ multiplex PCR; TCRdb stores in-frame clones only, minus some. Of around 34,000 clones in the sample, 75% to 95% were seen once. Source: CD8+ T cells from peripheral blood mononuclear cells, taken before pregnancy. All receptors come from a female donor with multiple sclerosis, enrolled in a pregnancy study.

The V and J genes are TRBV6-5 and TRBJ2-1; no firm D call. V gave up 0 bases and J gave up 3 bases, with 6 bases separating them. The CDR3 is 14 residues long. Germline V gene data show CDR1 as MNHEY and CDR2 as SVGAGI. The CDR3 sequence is CASSYSTYYNEQFF. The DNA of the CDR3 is TGTGCCAGCAGTTACTCGACTTACTACAATGAGCAGTTCTTC.

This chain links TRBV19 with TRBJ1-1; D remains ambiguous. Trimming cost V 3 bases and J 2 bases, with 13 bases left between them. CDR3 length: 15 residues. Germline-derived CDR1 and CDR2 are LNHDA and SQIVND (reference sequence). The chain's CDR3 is CASSITVGTNTEAFF. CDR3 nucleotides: TGTGCCAGTAGTATTACGGTGGGCACCAACACTGAAGCTTTCTTT. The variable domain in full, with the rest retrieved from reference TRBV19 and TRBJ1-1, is DGGITQSPKYLFRKEGQNVTLSCEQNLNHDAMYWYRQDPGQGLRLIYYSQIVNDFQKGDIAEGYSVSREKKESFPLTVTSAQKNPTAFYLCASSITVGTNTEAFFGQGTRLTVV.

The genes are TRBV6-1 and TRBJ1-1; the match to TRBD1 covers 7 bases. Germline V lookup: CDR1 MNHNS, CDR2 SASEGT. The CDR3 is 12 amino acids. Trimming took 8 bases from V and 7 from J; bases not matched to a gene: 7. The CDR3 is CASQTGVSEAFF. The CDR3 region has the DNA TGTGCCAGCCAAACAGGGGTGAGTGAAGCTTTCTTT.